The 27 T cell receptor beta chains below all came from one sample that was sequenced in a study of T cells in Graves' hyperthyroidism and ophthalmopathy. RNA transcripts served as the template for amplifying TCR beta CDR3 regions. The HTBI primer set drove a first-round RT-PCR of the TCR CDR3. Via MiXCR, TCRdb re-called the multiplex PCR reads, giving one row per CDR3 protein. The sample has just under 750,000 distinct CDR3 sequences; 30% to 40% are singletons. Sequencing was carried out using blood. Receptors originate from a woman between 40 and 50 years old with Graves' hyperthyroidism.

The table lists this clonotype with many counts. J is TRBJ2-7 and V is TRBV7-9; maybe TRBD1 (5 bases). The CDR3 is 16 amino acids. CDR1 and CDR2 (germline): SEHNR, FQNEAQ (reference sequence). The V and J ends lost 4 bases and 3 bases respectively, with 19 bases between them. The CDR3 sequence is CASSSPVGRGFYEQYF. CDR3 sequence (DNA): TGTGCCAGCAGCTCCCCGGTGGGGCGAGGATTCTACGAGCAGTACTTC.

This clonotype was counted between two and nine times. The rearrangement joins TRBV20-1 to TRBJ2-7, with 7 nucleotides matching TRBD2. CDR1 is DFQATT and CDR2 is SNEGSKA in the germline V gene (reference sequence). V gave up 7 bases and J gave up 0 bases; unmatched junction bases: 6. This CDR3 is built from 13 residues. CDR3: CSETGGNSYEQYF. CDR3 bases: TGCAGTGAAACGGGGGGAAACTCCTACGAGCAGTACTTC.

The chain is built from TRBV19 and TRBJ1-1, with D tentatively TRBD1 (5 bases). V shed 10 bases and J shed 6 bases, with 18 bases lying between them. Looked up from germline, CDR1 is LNHDA and CDR2 is SQIVND (reference sequence). The CDR3 runs 13 residues. The CDR3 coding sequence is TGTGCCACCTCAATCGGGGGGAGCGCTGAAGCTTTCTTT. Amino acid sequence: CATSIGGSAEAFF.

Concerning this clonotype: The junction shows a germline mismatch at one end, possibly a read error. The rearrangement uses TRBV10-3 and TRBJ2-6; possible D gene TRBD1, 6 bases. In germline, CDR1 is ENHRY, CDR2 SYGVKD. CDR3 length: 12 amino acids. The CDR3 loop is CAINDQGMTEAF. In DNA form, the CDR3 reads TGTGCCATCAACGACCAGGGGATGACTGAAGCTTTC.

J is TRBJ1-1 and V is TRBV6-5; D is unclear. The CDR3 has 17 amino acids. V gave up 6 bases and J gave up 1 base, with 21 bases separating them. Germline assignment: CDR1 MNHEY and CDR2 SVGAGI. This chain's CDR3 is CASSQFPSPRRNTEAFF. In DNA, the CDR3 is TGTGCCAGCAGCCAATTCCCCAGCCCCAGGAGGAACACTGAAGCTTTCTTT.

This clonotype has just a few counts. V gene TRBV7-2 combines with J gene TRBJ1-1; the D is unclear. Trimming removed 4 bases at V and 1 base at J, with 7 bases between. In germline, CDR1 is SGHTA, CDR2 FQGNSA. The CDR3 is made up of 13 amino acids. The CDR3 coding sequence is TGTGCCAGCAGCTATCACACGAACACTGAAGCTTTCTTT. Translating it yields CASSYHTNTEAFF.

This clonotype has a handful of counts. The chain couples TRBV5-1 to TRBJ1-1; D unresolved. V was pared by 4 bases and J by 5 bases, with 18 bases between. The CDR3 is 15 amino acids. Per germline, CDR1 SGHRS and CDR2 YFSETQ. CDR3 sequence (DNA): TGCGCCAGCAGCCGCCTTGGGAGGGAGGAAACTGAAGCTTTCTTT. Translation: CASSRLGREETEAFF.

This clonotype was seen only a few times. The chain recombines TRBV19 with TRBJ1-1; 7 nucleotides align to TRBD1. The germline V gene has CDR1 LNHDA and CDR2 SQIVND (reference sequence). The CDR3 spans 16 residues. V shed 3 bases and J 2 bases; nucleotides not matched to a gene: 9. The CDR3 protein is CASSIIPRDSNTEAFF. The DNA for the CDR3 is TGTGCCAGTAGTATCATTCCCCGGGACAGCAACACTGAAGCTTTCTTT.

This chain connects TRBV2 to TRBJ2-3, with no clear D. The germline gives CDR1 SNHLY, CDR2 FYNNEI. This CDR3 region has 13 residues. Trimming stripped 5 bases from V and 2 bases from J, with 8 bases between. The CDR3 coding sequence is TGTGCCAGCAGTCCACAGATCACAGATACGCAGTATTTT. It translates to CASSPQITDTQYF.

To note about this clonotype: Given the absence of the conserved phenylalanine or tryptophan at the CDR3 end, a read error is likely. This chain joins TRBV19 and TRBJ1-1; 9 bases are a match to TRBD1. With 4 bases clipped from V and 8 bases from J, the junction kept 5 bases outside the gene matches. Germline V lookup: CDR1 LNHDA, CDR2 SQIVND (reference sequence). This CDR3 has 13 residues. The CDR3 sequence is CASSTGTGTEAFS. As DNA, the CDR3 is TGTGCCAGTAGTACCGGGACAGGGACAGAAGCTTTCTCT.

This clonotype was seen repeatedly, ten times or more. The chain uses TRBV7-9 and TRBJ1-2; weak D call: TRBD1 (6 bases). CDR3 length equals 14 residues. Germline assignment: CDR1 SEHNR and CDR2 FQNEAQ (reference sequence). V was shortened by 2 bases and J by 8 bases, with 15 bases between the two germline ends. CDR3 loop: CASSLPGTPKGYTF. The CDR3 DNA is TGTGCCAGCAGCTTACCCGGGACACCGAAAGGCTACACCTTC.

This clonotype was seen only a few times. The V gene is TRBV4-3, the J gene TRBJ1-3; possibly TRBD1 for D (6 bases). The length of the CDR3 is 17 residues. CDR1 is LGHNA and CDR2 is YSLEER in the germline V gene. V lost 0 bases, J lost 0 bases, and 12 bases lay in between. For the CDR3, the DNA is TGCGCCAGCAGCCAAGATGGTACAGGGATCTCTGGAAACACCATATATTTT. Residues: CASSQDGTGISGNTIYF.

The chain couples TRBV7-2 to TRBJ2-5, with D uncertain. This CDR3 has 15 amino acids. V shed 4 bases and J shed 1 base, with 13 bases lying between them. The V gene's germline CDR1 is SGHTA and CDR2 FQGNSA. The CDR3 region is CASSSATASQETQYF. DNA of the CDR3: TGTGCCAGCAGCTCCGCCACCGCTTCCCAAGAGACCCAGTACTTC. The full variable domain, in which reference TRBV7-2 and TRBJ2-5 provide the parts outside the CDR3, is GAGVSQSPSNKVTEKGKDVELRCDPISGHTALYWYRQSLGQGLEFLIYFQGNSAPDKSGLPSDRFSAERTGGSVSTLTIQRTQQEDSAVYLCASSSATASQETQYFGPGTRLLVL.

The chain joins TRBV19 to TRBJ2-3; 8 bases line up with TRBD1. The CDR3 is 14 residues long. Germline trimming cut 8 bases from V and 0 bases from J; bases unmatched to any gene: 4. CDR1 is LNHDA and CDR2 is SQIVND in the germline V gene (reference sequence). CDR3 amino acids: CASGQGPSTDTQYF. The CDR3, as DNA: TGTGCCAGTGGACAGGGACCCAGCACAGATACGCAGTATTTT.

A word on this clonotype: One end of the junction fails to match germline, which may point to a read error. This chain links TRBV24-1 with TRBJ2-2, with D perhaps TRBD2 (6 bases). The germline V gene encodes CDR1 KGHDR and CDR2 SFDVKD. CDR3 length: 15 amino acids. The CDR3 nucleotides are TGTGCCACCAGTGATAGGACATACCCCACCGGGGGGCTGTTTTTT. Its protein is CATSDRTYPTGGLFF.

This clonotype was seen ten or more times. The CDR3 spells CASSSVGPPHF. CDR3 nucleotide sequence: TGTGCCAGCAGCTCTGTTGGACCTCCTCATTTT. The chain employs TRBV2 and TRBJ1-5; D is ambiguous. V dropped 6 bases and J dropped 16 bases, with 16 bases sitting between them. The CDR3 consists of 11 residues. Germline CDR1 is SNHLY and CDR2 is FYNNEI.

The chain employs TRBV7-2 and TRBJ2-1; 10 bases align to TRBD2. CDR1 is SGHTA and CDR2 is FQGNSA in the germline V gene. The trim removed 4 bases at V and 8 bases at J, leaving 11 bases unmatched. The CDR3 loop spans 16 amino acids. The CDR3 here is CASSWTLAGDEYEQFF. CDR3 DNA sequence: TGTGCCAGCAGCTGGACGCTAGCGGGAGACGAATATGAGCAGTTCTTC.

The chain is built from TRBV7-2 and TRBJ1-5; possibly TRBD1 for D (5 bases). Germline lookup yields CDR1 SGHTA and CDR2 FQGNSA. With 5 bases removed from V and 6 bases from J, the gap between germline ends came to 14 bases. This CDR3 has 14 residues. CDR3 amino acids: CASSPLGQGQPQHF. For the CDR3, the DNA is TGTGCCAGCAGCCCCCTCGGGCAGGGTCAGCCCCAGCATTTT.

To note about this clonotype: A single base separates this from a much larger clone, so it may be a read error. The chain is built from TRBV10-3 and TRBJ2-2, with 8 bases that match TRBD1. This CDR3 spans 12 amino acids. Trimming took 7 bases from V and 7 from J; bases not matched to a gene: 2. The germline gives CDR1 ENHRY, CDR2 SYGVKD. For the CDR3, the DNA is TGTGCCATCACGGACAGGGACGGGGAGCTGTTTTTT. Translating it yields CAITDRDGELFF.

This clonotype has just one count. A much larger clone differs by one base, so this may be a read error. The J gene is TRBJ1-5, the V gene TRBV5-1; tentative D call: TRBD1 (6 bases). CDR1 and CDR2 from the germline V gene are SGHRS and YFSETQ. This CDR3 is built from 15 residues. CDR3 sequence reads: CASGVGQGINQPQHF. CDR3 sequence (DNA): TGTGCCAGCGGCGTAGGGCAGGGGATCAATCAGCCCCAGCATTTT.

This clonotype has at least ten counts. The CDR3: CSATGTGRGSEQYF. The CDR3, as DNA: TGCAGTGCAACCGGGACAGGGAGGGGGAGCGAGCAGTACTTC. J is TRBJ2-7 and V is TRBV20-1; TRBD1 agrees at 9 bases. Trimming at V came to 6 bases and at J to 6 bases, leaving 12 bases not matched to a gene. Germline values: CDR1 DFQATT, CDR2 SNEGSKA (reference sequence). This CDR3 is 14 amino acids long.

This clonotype was recorded at least ten times. This chain links TRBV13 with TRBJ1-1; the D gene is possibly TRBD1 (5 bases). The V gene lost 3 bases and the J gene lost 7 bases, with 9 bases spanning the gap. CDR3 length: 12 residues. Germline loops: CDR1 PRHDT, CDR2 FYEKMQ (reference sequence). The DNA for the CDR3 is TGTGCCAGCAGCTTGGGGCCCCTTGAAGCTTTCTTT. Encoded protein: CASSLGPLEAFF.

The chain employs TRBV7-9 and TRBJ2-7; D may correspond to TRBD1 or TRBD2 (5 bases each). Trimming removed 5 bases from V and 3 bases from J, with 14 bases in between. The germline V gene encodes CDR1 SEHNR and CDR2 FQNEAQ (reference sequence). The CDR3 has 14 amino acids. CDR3 sequence: CASSDQGPYYEQYF. In DNA, the CDR3 is TGTGCCAGCAGCGATCAGGGACCCTACTACGAGCAGTACTTC.

The chain links TRBV5-1 to TRBJ1-2, with 7 bases aligning to TRBD1. Trimming removed 2 bases from V and 8 bases from J; junction bases left unmatched: 12. This CDR3 is 15 amino acids long. CDR1 SGHRS and CDR2 YFSETQ come from the germline V gene. CDR3 coding DNA: TGCGCCAGCAGCTTAACGAAGACAGGGTCTTTAGGCTACACCTTC. Amino acid sequence: CASSLTKTGSLGYTF.

This clonotype was detected a few times. V and J are TRBV4-3 and TRBJ1-4; possibly TRBD1 for D (6 bases). The V and J ends lost 2 bases and 3 bases respectively, with 13 bases between them. The CDR3 is 16 residues long. Germline loops: CDR1 LGHNA, CDR2 YSLEER. CDR3 sequence (DNA): TGCGCCAGCAGCCAATATCAGGGGCTCGCTAATGAAAAACTGTTTTTT. This gives the protein CASSQYQGLANEKLFF.

This clonotype appeared many times. The J gene is TRBJ1-3, the V gene TRBV5-8, with D perhaps matching TRBD1 (6 bases). The V and J ends lost 2 bases and 9 bases respectively, with 9 bases between them. Germline-derived CDR1 and CDR2 are SGHTS and YDEGEE. The CDR3 totals 12 residues. CDR3 region: CASSFQGFTIYF. DNA for the CDR3: TGTGCCAGCAGCTTCCAGGGGTTCACCATATATTTT.

This chain links TRBV11-1 with TRBJ2-1, with D perhaps being TRBD1 or TRBD2 (5 bases each). Per germline, CDR1 SGHAT and CDR2 FQDESV (reference sequence). Trimming stripped 5 bases from V and 2 bases from J, with 13 bases between. The CDR3 length is 15 residues. In DNA form, the CDR3 reads TGTGCCAGCAGCCTCGGGACCTCTACCTACAATGAGCAGTTCTTC. It encodes CASSLGTSTYNEQFF.